Listed here is a single T cell receptor beta chain. The sample belongs to a study of OX40 agonist ivuxolimab in advanced cancers. The data were produced by immunoSEQ multiplex PCR, yet TCRdb's version contains in-frame clones alone and is incomplete. The sample includes fewer than 75,000 clones, roughly 87% seen only once; the top ten take roughly 3%. Trimming removed 4 bases from V and 8 bases from J; junction bases left unmatched: 16. The germline V gene encodes CDR1 SGHVS and CDR2 FQNEAQ. The CDR3 is 16 amino acids. The TCR originated in an adult with an advanced solid tumor such as melanoma, head and neck, liver or kidney cancer. This rearrangement joins TRBV7-8 to TRBJ1-2; TRBD1 aligns across 7 bases. The material was CD4+ or CD8+ T cells sorted from blood, obtained in a trial of the OX40 agonist ivuxolimab. CDR3 coding DNA: TGTGCCAGCAGCTCCCGAAACCAAGGACAGGACGGGGGCTACACCTTC. It translates to CASSSRNQGQDGGYTF.